A single sample is the source of the 30 T cell receptor beta chains below, sequenced in a study of CD8 T cells in Susac syndrome. Reverse transcription used roughly 0.45 to 1 ug RNA and random hexamers. TCRdb recomputed calls from the immunoSEQ multiplex PCR reads with MiXCR, one row per CDR3 protein. The sample shows about 200,000 distinct CDR3 sequences, roughly 92% of them seen only once. The sequencing sample was made of CD4+ T cells from PBMCs. The origin of the receptors is a human donor in good health.

This clonotype occurred once. The gene calls are TRBV7-2 and TRBJ2-5; D gene uncertain. The germline CDR1 and CDR2 sequences are SGHTA and FQGNSA. The V end lost 4 bases, the J end lost 6 bases, and 9 bases lay between the germline ends. The CDR3 contains 12 residues. The CDR3 nucleotides are TGTGCCAGCAGCTCCCTGAGGAAGACCCAGTACTTC. Translation: CASSSLRKTQYF.

CDR3 sequence reads: CSARGQLHGYTF. CDR3 sequence (DNA): TGCAGTGCTAGAGGGCAGCTACATGGCTACACCTTC. V and J are TRBV20-1 and TRBJ1-2; D is undetermined. V was shortened by 1 base and J by 6 bases, with 9 bases between the two germline ends. The CDR3 is 12 amino acids. Per the germline V gene, CDR1 is DFQATT and CDR2 is SNEGSKA (reference sequence).

The chain employs TRBV20-1 and TRBJ1-6; TRBD1 matches 7 bases. Losses at the gene ends were 4 bases for V and 9 bases for J; bases not matched to a gene: 6. From germline, CDR1 is DFQATT and CDR2 SNEGSKA (reference sequence). CDR3 length: 13 amino acids. The CDR3 reads CSATDRQTSPLHF. In DNA form, the CDR3 reads TGCAGTGCTACGGACAGGCAAACTTCACCCCTCCACTTT.

This chain uses TRBV4-2 with TRBJ1-3, with 8 nucleotides matching TRBD1. The length of the CDR3 is 17 residues. Germline V gives CDR1 LGHNA, CDR2 YNFKEQ. J was trimmed by 2 bases and V by 3 bases; bases with no gene match: 9. This chain's CDR3 is CASSQYGQGSTGNTIYF. The CDR3 DNA sequence: TGTGCCAGCAGCCAGTATGGACAGGGATCGACTGGAAACACCATATATTTT.

This clonotype was observed once. J is TRBJ1-1 and V is TRBV19; 7 bases match TRBD1. The CDR3 has 16 amino acids. V was pared by 6 bases and J by 0 bases, with 10 bases of the junction left unmatched. CDR1 is LNHDA and CDR2 is SQIVND in the germline V gene (reference sequence). The CDR3 DNA sequence: TGTGCCAGTAGGAAAACTACAGGGGCTTTGAACACTGAAGCTTTCTTT. Translating gives CASRKTTGALNTEAFF. Full variable domain (rest looked up from reference TRBV19 and TRBJ1-1): DGGITQSPKYLFRKEGQNVTLSCEQNLNHDAMYWYRQDPGQGLRLIYYSQIVNDFQKGDIAEGYSVSREKKESFPLTVTSAQKNPTAFYLCASRKTTGALNTEAFFGQGTRLTVV.

J is TRBJ1-2 and V is TRBV28; possible D gene TRBD1, 5 bases. The CDR3 runs to 12 residues. The V gene's germline CDR1 is MDHEN and CDR2 SYDVKM. V was clipped by 3 bases and J by 5 bases, with 7 bases between them. CDR3 amino acids: CASSFQGYGYTF. CDR3 in DNA: TGTGCCAGCAGTTTCCAGGGTTATGGCTACACCTTC.

The genes are TRBV20-1 and TRBJ1-1; weak D call: TRBD1 (5 bases). The length of the CDR3 is 15 residues. Germline V gene sequence: CDR1 DFQATT, CDR2 SNEGSKA (reference sequence). V was clipped by 3 bases and J by 4 bases, with 18 bases between them. This CDR3 reads CSASTPRGMSTEAFF. CDR3 sequence (DNA): TGCAGTGCTAGTACCCCGAGGGGTATGAGCACTGAAGCTTTCTTT.

This chain joins TRBV6-5 and TRBJ2-5; D unresolved. The CDR3 loop spans 13 amino acids. Per germline, CDR1 MNHEY and CDR2 SVGAGI. V shed 4 bases and J shed 2 bases, with 8 bases lying between them. The CDR3 coding sequence is TGTGCCAGCAGTTGGCAGAGACAAGAGACCCAGTACTTC. It encodes CASSWQRQETQYF.

This clonotype was picked up one time. One end of the junction fails to match germline, which may point to a read error. The chain is built from TRBV28 and TRBJ2-7; no clear D gene. The length of the CDR3 is 11 residues. In germline, CDR1 is MDHEN, CDR2 SYDVKM. This chain's CDR3 is CASSAQYGQYF. CDR3 nucleotides: TGTGCCAGCAGCGCGCAGTACGGGCAGTACTTC.

The chain combines TRBV30 with TRBJ2-7; maybe TRBD1 (6 bases). The ends were cut back, 4 bases at V and 4 bases at J, with 8 bases in the middle. Germline V gives CDR1 GTSNPN, CDR2 SVGIG (reference sequence). CDR3 size: 11 residues. The CDR3 reads CAWTQGYEQYF. The CDR3 DNA follows: TGTGCCTGGACCCAGGGGTACGAGCAGTACTTC.

The chain combines TRBV4-3 with TRBJ2-5, with TRBD2 matching 8 bases. The CDR3 contains 15 residues. With 4 bases clipped from V and 5 bases from J, the junction kept 9 bases outside the gene matches. Germline CDR1 reads LGHNA; CDR2 reads YSLEER. CDR3 residues: CASSPFWASGETQYF. CDR3 nucleotides: TGCGCCAGCAGCCCCTTCTGGGCTAGCGGGGAGACCCAGTACTTC.

This clonotype was observed a handful of times. One junction end disagrees with the germline gene, perhaps due to a read error. J is TRBJ2-3 and V is TRBV28; no definite D call. This CDR3 spans 11 amino acids. Germline V CDR1 and CDR2: MDHEN, SYDVKM. CDR3 nucleotide sequence: TGTGCTAGCAGCTTCCGAGATACGCAGTATTTT. Its protein is CASSFRDTQYF.

The chain uses TRBV4-2 and TRBJ2-3; D may be TRBD2 (7 bases). The germline V gene encodes CDR1 LGHNA and CDR2 YNFKEQ. There are 20 residues in the CDR3. Trimming removed 0 bases at V and 2 bases at J, with 24 bases between. The CDR3 protein is CASSQDGSRGGYSDTDTQYF. The CDR3 DNA is TGTGCCAGCAGCCAAGATGGTTCCAGGGGAGGGTACTCTGACACAGATACGCAGTATTTT.

This rearrangement joins TRBV4-1 to TRBJ2-2; TRBD1 is a possible D gene (5 bases). There are 15 residues in the CDR3. Trimming shortened V by 0 bases and J by 4 bases, and 9 bases separated the two germline ends. CDR1 and CDR2 from the germline V gene are MGHRA and YSYEKL. This CDR3 reads CASSQDQGPTGELFF. The CDR3, as DNA: TGCGCCAGCAGCCAAGATCAGGGCCCCACCGGGGAGCTGTTTTTT.

The rearrangement uses TRBV19 and TRBJ1-5; 7 bases are shared with TRBD1. The J segment lost 6 bases and the V segment lost 3 bases, leaving 8 bases of the junction unmatched. Germline V CDR1 and CDR2: LNHDA, SQIVND (reference sequence). The CDR3 is 15 amino acids. In DNA form, the CDR3 reads TGTGCCAGTAGTATCGAGACAGGGCATCCTCAGCCCCAGCATTTT. Protein product: CASSIETGHPQPQHF. Full variable domain (outside the CDR3, taken from reference TRBV19 and TRBJ1-5): DGGITQSPKYLFRKEGQNVTLSCEQNLNHDAMYWYRQDPGQGLRLIYYSQIVNDFQKGDIAEGYSVSREKKESFPLTVTSAQKNPTAFYLCASSIETGHPQPQHFGDGTRLSIL.

The rearrangement links TRBV12-3 or TRBV12-4 to TRBJ2-2; no clear D. V was pared by 3 bases and J by 7 bases, with 6 bases between. This CDR3 region has 12 residues. CDR3: CASSFLGGELFF. CDR3 sequence (DNA): TGTGCCAGCAGTTTTCTCGGCGGGGAGCTGTTTTTT.

This sequence joins TRBV5-1 and TRBJ1-1; D is ambiguous. Per germline, CDR1 SGHRS and CDR2 YFSETQ. The CDR3 length is 13 residues. V was pared by 0 bases and J by 3 bases, with 6 bases between. The CDR3 loop reads CASSLEVYTEAFF. The CDR3, as DNA: TGCGCCAGCAGCTTGGAAGTATACACTGAAGCTTTCTTT.

The chain combines TRBV28 with TRBJ1-5, with D tentatively TRBD1 (5 bases). V dropped 4 bases and J dropped 0 bases, with 10 bases sitting between them. The CDR3 runs to 15 residues. Germline CDR1 and CDR2: MDHEN and SYDVKM. Here the CDR3 DNA reads TGTGCCAGCAGTTCGGACAACCATAGCAATCAGCCCCAGCATTTT. This gives the protein CASSSDNHSNQPQHF.

The chain has TRBV7-9 and TRBJ2-5; D is unclear. CDR1 and CDR2 from the germline V gene are SEHNR and FQNEAQ (reference sequence). CDR3 length: 15 amino acids. Trimming took off 4 bases at V and 1 base at J, with 13 bases between the two ends. The CDR3 sequence is CASSSPRPFQETQYF. The DNA of the CDR3 is TGTGCCAGCAGCTCCCCGAGACCATTCCAAGAGACCCAGTACTTC. The complete variable domain, with remaining parts taken from reference TRBV7-9 and TRBJ2-5, reads DTGVSQNPRHKITKRGQNVTFRCDPISEHNRLYWYRQTLGQGPEFLTYFQNEAQLEKSRLLSDRFSAERPKGSFSTLEIQRTEQGDSAMYLCASSSPRPFQETQYFGPGTRLLVL.

V and J are TRBV2 and TRBJ1-4, with D perhaps matching TRBD1 (6 bases). The CDR3 spans 15 residues. CDR1 and CDR2 (germline): SNHLY, FYNNEI. Trimming took 6 bases from V and 8 from J, leaving 19 bases between them. The CDR3 nucleotides are TGTGCCAGCAGGGAAACGGGGGCGCAGGGAGAAAAACTGTTTTTT. The encoded protein is CASRETGAQGEKLFF.

V is TRBV29-1 and J is TRBJ1-5; a possible D gene is TRBD1 (5 bases). Trimming cost V 5 bases and J 1 base, with 12 bases left between them. Germline assignment: CDR1 SQVTM and CDR2 ANQGSEA. This CDR3 is built from 14 residues. The CDR3 coding sequence is TGCAGCGTTCGGGATGGGGCCAGCAATCAGCCCCAGCATTTT. As protein: CSVRDGASNQPQHF.

V gene TRBV12-3 or TRBV12-4 combines with J gene TRBJ2-2; tentative D call: TRBD1 (5 bases). The length of the CDR3 is 16 residues. The V and J ends lost 4 bases and 1 base respectively, with 13 bases between them. CDR3 sequence reads: CASSSLGPMNTGELFF. CDR3 sequence (DNA): TGTGCCAGCAGTTCCCTGGGGCCGATGAACACCGGGGAGCTGTTTTTT.

This chain links TRBV24-1 with TRBJ1-5; possible D gene TRBD1, 6 bases. CDR3 size: 16 residues. Per germline, CDR1 KGHDR and CDR2 SFDVKD. The V end was cut by 9 bases, the J end by 2 bases, with 19 bases between. Here the CDR3 DNA reads TGTGCCACCTCCAGGGGAGGGGTATTGGGCAATCAGCCCCAGCATTTT. Amino acid sequence: CATSRGGVLGNQPQHF.

This rearrangement joins TRBV20-1 to TRBJ2-7, with 9 positions matching TRBD1. CDR1 and CDR2 from the germline V gene are DFQATT and SNEGSKA (reference sequence). V lost 6 bases and J lost 5; bases outside the gene matches: 11. The length of the CDR3 is 14 residues. The CDR3 DNA sequence: TGCAGTGCCACCGGGACAGGGAGGAGAGACGAGCAGTACTTC. Protein sequence: CSATGTGRRDEQYF.

This clonotype was counted a single time. This chain connects TRBV2 to TRBJ1-6, with no clear D. CDR3 length equals 15 residues. Trimming removed 7 bases at V and 5 bases at J, with 15 bases between. Germline values: CDR1 SNHLY, CDR2 FYNNEI. Written as DNA, the CDR3 is TGTGCCAGCACCAGAGACACCACCGATAATTCACCCCTCCACTTT. Translation: CASTRDTTDNSPLHF.

The genes are TRBV6-7 and TRBJ2-4; D not resolved. TRBV6-7 qualifies as an ORF whose function is uncertain. CDR3 length: 15 residues. V lost 5 bases and J 2 bases, leaving 13 bases between the germline ends. CDR3 loop: CASSEPRRPKNIQYF. CDR3 nucleotides: TGTGCCAGCAGTGAGCCCAGGAGACCCAAAAACATTCAGTACTTC.

The chain carries TRBV2 and TRBJ2-5; TRBD1 agrees at 7 bases. This CDR3 spans 14 amino acids. From germline, CDR1 is SNHLY and CDR2 FYNNEI. Losses at the gene ends were 6 bases for V and 5 bases for J; bases not matched to a gene: 9. The CDR3 DNA sequence: TGTGCCAGCAGCCAAGGGGGCTCCTTGGAGACCCAGTACTTC. Translated: CASSQGGSLETQYF.

This chain connects TRBV7-2 to TRBJ1-6, with D possibly TRBD1 on 5 matching bases. This CDR3 is built from 18 residues. Trimming cost V 5 bases and J 0 bases, with 17 bases left between them. Germline assignment: CDR1 SGHTA and CDR2 FQGNSA. The DNA for the CDR3 is TGTGCCAGCAGCCCTACTTCTGGGACGAGCTCCTATAATTCACCCCTCCACTTT. Protein product: CASSPTSGTSSYNSPLHF.

The CDR3 here is CSARDPRGQAGKEGNQPQHF. The CDR3 coding sequence is TGCAGTGCTAGAGATCCTCGCGGCCAGGCAGGAAAGGAGGGCAATCAGCCCCAGCATTTT. The chain joins TRBV20-1 to TRBJ1-5; the D is unclear. V was cut by 0 bases and J by 2 bases, with 26 bases left in between. CDR3 length equals 20 residues. The germline V gene has CDR1 DFQATT and CDR2 SNEGSKA (reference sequence).

This clonotype was found a few times. The rearrangement links TRBV5-1 to TRBJ2-7; 9 bases are shared with TRBD1. The CDR3 is 14 residues long. V lost 4 bases to trimming and J lost 6 bases; unmatched junction nucleotides: 8. Germline V gene sequence: CDR1 SGHRS, CDR2 YFSETQ. The CDR3 nucleotides are TGCGCCAGCAGCCAGGGACAGGGAAGGGGCGAGCAGTACTTC. Its translation is CASSQGQGRGEQYF.